Here is one T cell receptor (beta chain) with its context. What antigen it recognizes has not been identified. Per-base quality was not reported, and no clone a single base away is much larger than it. The CDR3 regions of human TCRbeta chains were subjected to immunosequencing. In the original analysis: Repertoire TCRs were matched against a reference library of SARS-CoV-2-specific TCRs generated with the MIRA antigen-specificity platform. Breadth was defined as the fraction of unique TCRs that were SARS-CoV-2-associated, and depth was defined as the fraction of total T cells that were SARS-CoV-2-associated. Using the MIRA data, each spike-specific TCR was assigned both to the spike region to which the TCR was reactive and to a CD4 or CD8 class. Log10-transformed breadth and depth values were compared by one-way ANOVA with Sidak's multiple comparisons tests. This immuneACCESS table, as held by TCRdb, lists in-frame sequences with V and J called but not all clones. Of the missing ones, under half trace to an unresolved V gene in checked studies; the others have no known cause. V, J and clone size are those of that table, while D and trimming were read from the DNA. The sample table contains around 110,000 clones; only one count was recorded for nearly 90% of them. The ten largest clones represent around 4.9% of the sample.

This entry is derived from a study of T cell responses to AZD1222 COVID-19 vaccine (dated by TCRdb to the early 2020s). As for the study more broadly: A total of more than 230 trial participants underwent TCR sequencing, of whom roughly 210 had received two doses of AZD1222 and 26 had received two doses of the MenACWY control vaccine. Enrollment into the trials was organized by age into subgroups of 18-55, 56-69 and 70-plus years, and those subgroups contained about 160, 30 and 59 TCR-sequenced participants, respectively.

Results and caveats for the whole study, not just this receptor: No day 14 peak-response samples were available, so repertoires were characterized only after the peak T cell response. In the small 56-69-year group, the increase in depth fell short of significance, most likely because of low power. After two AZD1222 doses, both the breadth and the depth of spike-specific TCRs were significantly higher than at day 0 and than in MenACWY recipients. Participants were mostly white British and included more females than males, and it was suggested by the authors that clonal diversity may have been underestimated. The whole spike protein was spanned by vaccine-associated CD4 TCRs, and dominant responses were seen in regions 160-218 and 743-854. Reportedly, close to half of the unique spike-specific TCRs recognized epitopes lying outside the regions that are mutated in the B.1.351 and B.1.1.7 variants. Conclusions about previously exposed vaccinees are limited, since just six or seven AZD1222 recipients were seropositive for SARS-CoV-2 at baseline.

What this sample's time point label stands for: about 28 days (+/-7) after the second vaccine dose. AZD1222 recipients given second doses at about 4 weeks or at about 12 weeks were pooled, since spike-specific TCR depth and breadth were not found to differ between the two schedules. Vaccinee samples were obtained from the UK trials COV001 and COV002, which included a single-blind randomized controlled phase 2/3 trial of AZD1222 (ChAdOx1 nCoV-19) in healthy adults. For TCRbeta chain sequencing, PBMC samples were collected from trial participants at day 0 and at day 28 after the second dose. CDR1 MDHEN and CDR2 SYDVKM are derived from the germline V gene. V is shortened by 5 bases, J by 5 bases, and the region joining them spans 19 bases. Spanning cysteine to phenylalanine, the CDR3 consists of 16 amino acids. The kept DNA is CDR3 alone, 48 bases in frame from the first base.

The clonotype originates from an adult who received the AZD1222 COVID-19 vaccine. The V and J segments used are TRBV28 and TRBJ1-5; possibly the D gene is TRBD1, per 6 matching bases. The source material was peripheral blood, sampled 28 days after the second AZD1222 dose. CDR3 sequence: CASSPLRGLFYQPQHF. The nucleotide sequence reads TGTGCCAGCAGTCCCCTCAGGGGACTCTTTTATCAGCCCCAGCATTTT.